These 26 T cell receptor beta chains came from one sample sequenced in a study of cytomegalovirus exposure and HLA in healthy donors. The primer mix had 60 Vbeta and 13 Jbeta primers. TCRdb's copy holds only in-frame clones and misses some; the assay was immunoSEQ multiplex PCR. The sample shows some 150,000 clones, around 80% of them seen only once. Sequenced input: PBMCs. The receptors stem from a woman aged 30 to 39 in good health and CMV-seropositive.

The chain combines TRBV5-1 with TRBJ2-1; D possibly corresponds to TRBD1 (6 bases). Deletions cut 1 base from V and 0 bases from J, with 14 bases between. Germline loops: CDR1 SGHRS, CDR2 YFSETQ. The CDR3 sequence is 17 residues long. In nucleotides, the CDR3 is TGCGCCAGCAGCTTGACCGGACAGAAGAGCTCCTACAATGAGCAGTTCTTC. Amino acid sequence: CASSLTGQKSSYNEQFF.

The chain is built from TRBV4-3 and TRBJ2-3, with 10 bases matching TRBD2. Per germline, CDR1 LGHNA and CDR2 YSLEER. V lost 0 bases and J lost 2; bases outside the gene matches: 8. The CDR3 extends over 18 amino acids. The CDR3 region is CASSQDPSGGAYTDTQYF. The CDR3 bases are TGCGCCAGCAGCCAAGATCCCAGCGGGGGGGCCTACACAGATACGCAGTATTTT.

The genes are TRBV5-1 and TRBJ2-2; TRBD1 matches 10 bases. CDR1 SGHRS and CDR2 YFSETQ come from the germline V gene. V lost 4 bases and J lost 6; bases outside the gene matches: 3. The CDR3 covers 14 residues. As DNA, the CDR3 is TGCGCCAGCAGCCCAGGGACAGGGGCCGGGGAGCTGTTTTTT. Its protein product is CASSPGTGAGELFF.

This chain connects TRBV5-1 to TRBJ2-1; 8 positions match TRBD1. The CDR3 loop spans 15 amino acids. V lost 4 bases to trimming and J lost 2 bases; unmatched junction nucleotides: 5. Germline lookup yields CDR1 SGHRS and CDR2 YFSETQ. DNA for the CDR3: TGCGCCAGCAGCCCCAGACAGGGGCCCTACAATGAGCAGTTCTTC. It yields the protein CASSPRQGPYNEQFF.

This CDR3 is CASSQDRRELETQYF. CDR3 nucleotide sequence: TGCGCCAGCAGCCAAGACCGCCGAGAACTAGAGACCCAGTACTTC. The chain is built from TRBV4-1 and TRBJ2-5; no clear D gene. This CDR3 has 15 amino acids. The germline V and J ends were trimmed by 0 bases and 4 bases, with 12 bases remaining between them. Germline V gene lookup returns CDR1 MGHRA and CDR2 YSYEKL.

The chain carries TRBV6-5 and TRBJ1-1, with TRBD1 as a possible D gene (5 bases). Trimming left V 0 bases short and J 8 bases short, with 10 bases between. Germline lookup yields CDR1 MNHEY and CDR2 SVGAGI. The CDR3 consists of 13 residues. CDR3 sequence: CASSYSGGAEAFF. The CDR3 bases are TGTGCCAGCAGTTACTCGGGGGGAGCCGAAGCTTTCTTT.

The V gene is TRBV2, the J gene TRBJ1-1; the match to TRBD1 covers 9 bases. The V gene end was trimmed by 7 bases and the J gene end by 0 bases; junction bases not matched to a gene: 6. There are 15 residues in the CDR3. Germline CDR1 is SNHLY and CDR2 is FYNNEI. The CDR3: CASITGTGMNTEAFF. CDR3 sequence (DNA): TGTGCCAGCATTACCGGGACAGGGATGAACACTGAAGCTTTCTTT.

The table lists this clone with a few counts. The chain combines TRBV12-5 with TRBJ1-5; D remains unclear. Per the germline V gene, CDR1 is LGHNT and CDR2 is FRNRAP. The CDR3 consists of 14 residues. Between the trimmed V and J ends, which lost 1 base and 6 bases, there was a span of 10 bases. CDR3: CASGLGLDTQPQHF. The CDR3 DNA follows: TGTGCTAGTGGTTTGGGTCTAGATACTCAGCCCCAGCATTTT.

This chain uses TRBV6-6 with TRBJ1-5, with 10 nucleotides matching TRBD1. The CDR3 extends over 15 amino acids. Germline V lookup: CDR1 MNHNY, CDR2 SVGAGI (reference sequence). With V trimmed by 2 bases and J by 6 bases, 4 bases remained unmatched. CDR3 DNA sequence: TGTGCCAGCAGTTACGATTGGACAGGGGGTCAGCCCCAGCATTTT. Translated, it gives CASSYDWTGGQPQHF.

V usage is TRBV4-3 and J usage is TRBJ1-1, with 7 positions matching TRBD1. With 4 bases clipped from V and 9 bases from J, the junction kept 8 bases outside the gene matches. The germline V gene encodes CDR1 LGHNA and CDR2 YSLEER. The CDR3 runs 13 residues. Here the CDR3 DNA reads TGCGCCAGCAGCCCACAGGGGTTTGCGAAAGCTTTCTTT. It translates to CASSPQGFAKAFF.

This clone was detected only a few times. The V and J genes are TRBV10-2 and TRBJ2-7, with D possibly being TRBD1 (5 bases). Germline loops: CDR1 WSHSY, CDR2 SAAADI. The CDR3 runs to 15 residues. Trimming removed 8 bases from V and 2 bases from J, with 19 bases in between. The CDR3 region is CASLGIPTATYEQYF. CDR3 DNA: TGCGCCAGCCTGGGGATTCCGACAGCGACCTACGAGCAGTACTTC.

The chain joins TRBV5-4 to TRBJ1-1, with 8 bases identical to TRBD1. The ends lost 0 bases at V and 3 bases at J; junction bases unmatched: 7. Germline assignment: CDR1 SGHNT and CDR2 YYREEE (reference sequence). The CDR3 is 16 residues long. The DNA of the CDR3 is TGTGCCAGCAGCTTGGGCCAGGGGGCAAGGCACACTGAAGCTTTCTTT. Translation gives CASSLGQGARHTEAFF.

The chain carries TRBV6-5 and TRBJ2-1; tentatively, D is TRBD2 (5 bases). Germline CDR1 and CDR2: MNHEY and SVGAGI. Between the trimmed V and J ends, which lost 0 bases and 3 bases, there was a span of 9 bases. The CDR3 contains 15 residues. The chain's CDR3 is CASSYSASSYNEQFF. In nucleotides, the CDR3 is TGTGCCAGCAGTTACTCCGCTAGCAGCTACAATGAGCAGTTCTTC.

This chain links TRBV7-9 with TRBJ1-4; possibly TRBD1 for D (5 bases). The CDR3 is made up of 14 amino acids. The V and J ends lost 6 bases and 3 bases respectively, with 11 bases between them. Germline lookup yields CDR1 SEHNR and CDR2 FQNEAQ (reference sequence). The chain's CDR3 is CASRTGGANEKLFF. DNA of the CDR3: TGTGCCAGCAGAACCGGGGGGGCTAATGAAAAACTGTTTTTT. The complete variable domain, with remaining parts taken from reference TRBV7-9 and TRBJ1-4, reads DTGVSQNPRHKITKRGQNVTFRCDPISEHNRLYWYRQTLGQGPEFLTYFQNEAQLEKSRLLSDRFSAERPKGSFSTLEIQRTEQGDSAMYLCASRTGGANEKLFFGSGTQLSVL.

This clone appeared a few times. This rearrangement joins TRBV27 to TRBJ1-2; D may be TRBD1 (6 bases). There are 15 residues in the CDR3. V was cut by 3 bases and J by 3 bases, with 14 bases left in between. Germline V lookup: CDR1 MNHEY, CDR2 SMNVEV (reference sequence). CDR3 nucleotide sequence: TGTGCCAGCAGTTTGTGGGGGGGGCGAGACTATGGCTACACCTTC. Protein sequence: CASSLWGGRDYGYTF.

The chain recombines TRBV5-1 with TRBJ2-3, with D possibly matching TRBD1 (6 bases). Trimming cost V 6 bases and J 3 bases, with 17 bases left between them. CDR1 is SGHRS and CDR2 is YFSETQ in the germline V gene. The CDR3 loop spans 15 amino acids. In nucleotides, the CDR3 is TGCGCCAGCAACGATTGGGGGCAGGAGACAGATACGCAGTATTTT. Amino acids: CASNDWGQETDTQYF.

The chain joins TRBV28 to TRBJ2-1, with 10 nucleotides matching TRBD1. The V segment lost 6 bases and the J segment 8 bases; nucleotides outside the gene matches: 13. CDR3 length: 16 amino acids. Germline V gene lookup returns CDR1 MDHEN and CDR2 SYDVKM. The CDR3 loop is CASRGQGYGLRDEQFF. CDR3 DNA: TGTGCCAGCAGGGGACAGGGGTATGGGCTTCGGGATGAGCAGTTCTTC.

V is TRBV7-9 and J is TRBJ2-5; D not resolved. The length of the CDR3 is 11 residues. The V end was cut by 5 bases, the J end by 8 bases, with 9 bases between. From germline, CDR1 is SEHNR and CDR2 FQNEAQ (reference sequence). The chain's CDR3 is CASSPRGTQYF. CDR3 coding DNA: TGTGCCAGCAGCCCCCGCGGAACCCAGTACTTC.

V is TRBV6-5 and J is TRBJ2-7, with TRBD2 as a possible D gene (5 bases). The V gene's germline CDR1 is MNHEY and CDR2 SVGAGI. The CDR3 extends over 15 amino acids. The V gene lost 0 bases and the J gene lost 7 bases, with 16 bases spanning the gap. CDR3 residues: CASSYSAGPGSEQYF. The CDR3 nucleotides are TGTGCCAGCAGTTACTCGGCTGGCCCGGGGTCGGAGCAGTACTTC.

This clone was recorded a few times. The genes are TRBV28 and TRBJ1-5; perhaps TRBD1 as D (6 bases). The CDR3 runs 13 residues. Germline CDR1 reads MDHEN; CDR2 reads SYDVKM. V lost 8 bases to trimming and J lost 6 bases, with 14 bases between them. Written as DNA, the CDR3 is TGTGCCAGCGAGGGGGGGCTGGGTCAGCCCCAGCATTTT. This encodes CASEGGLGQPQHF.

The chain employs TRBV4-3 and TRBJ2-7, with a possible D match to TRBD1 (6 bases). The CDR3 consists of 15 residues. The germline V gene encodes CDR1 LGHNA and CDR2 YSLEER. The germline V and J ends were trimmed by 4 bases and 1 base, with 14 bases remaining between them. CDR3 nucleotides: TGCGCCAGCAGCCTGTATTTCGGACAGTCCTACGAGCAGTACTTC. Its translation: CASSLYFGQSYEQYF.

The CDR3 DNA follows: TGTGCCAGTAGTATGGGACAGCAACGGCTGGATACGCAGTATTTT. Its translation: CASSMGQQRLDTQYF. The chain recombines TRBV19 with TRBJ2-3, with 7 bases identical to TRBD1. The CDR3 extends over 15 amino acids. The germline V gene encodes CDR1 LNHDA and CDR2 SQIVND (reference sequence). With 3 bases clipped from V and 6 bases from J, the junction kept 9 bases outside the gene matches.

J is TRBJ1-4 and V is TRBV5-8; a weak D match, TRBD1 (6 bases). This CDR3 is 15 amino acids long. Germline lookup yields CDR1 SGHTS and CDR2 YDEGEE. Trimming pared 0 bases from V and 8 bases from J, leaving 14 bases between. As DNA, the CDR3 is TGTGCCAGCAGCTTGGCCCTCAGGGGCGAGGAAAAACTGTTTTTT. It yields the protein CASSLALRGEEKLFF.

This chain joins TRBV7-8 and TRBJ1-4, with D perhaps TRBD1 (5 bases). CDR1 is SGHVS and CDR2 is FQNEAQ in the germline V gene. Trimming shortened V by 5 bases and J by 8 bases, and 24 bases separated the two germline ends. This CDR3 spans 17 amino acids. The CDR3 nucleotides are TGTGCCAGCAGCGCAACCCTGCGTTCAGGGAGGGGAGAAAAACTGTTTTTT. Translated: CASSATLRSGRGEKLFF.

CDR3 protein: CASSSTGVNTEAFF. The CDR3 bases are TGTGCCAGCAGCTCAACAGGGGTGAACACTGAAGCTTTCTTT. The chain carries TRBV7-9 and TRBJ1-1; 7 bases map to TRBD1. The V segment lost 4 bases and the J segment 0 bases; nucleotides outside the gene matches: 2. The CDR3 has 14 amino acids. Germline-derived CDR1 and CDR2 are SEHNR and FQNEAQ (reference sequence).

The chain employs TRBV5-6 and TRBJ2-3; D is undetermined. Trimming removed 2 bases from V and 1 base from J, with 5 bases in between. Germline V gives CDR1 SGHDT, CDR2 YYEEEE. The CDR3 covers 13 residues. The CDR3 is CASSFLGTDTQYF. The CDR3 DNA reads as TGTGCCAGCAGCTTCCTAGGCACAGATACGCAGTATTTT. Together with reference TRBV5-6 and TRBJ2-3, the CDR3 gives the full variable domain: DAGVTQSPTHLIKTRGQQVTLRCSPKSGHDTVSWYQQALGQGPQFIFQYYEEEERQRGNFPDRFSGHQFPNYSSELNVNALLLGDSALYLCASSFLGTDTQYFGPGTRLTVL.